A selection of T cell receptor beta chains follows, all from one sample in a study of blood T cell repertoires in COVID-19. This table comes from immunoSEQ multiplex PCR, and its TCRdb copy is limited to in-frame clones, with some not included. The sample consists of around 200,000 clones, about 80% of them appearing once. What was sequenced was peripheral blood. The receptors were sampled from a human donor in a cohort sampled during active COVID-19. CDR3s include the opening cysteine and the closing phenylalanine or tryptophan. Each record gives: clone size, V gene, J gene, D gene, CDR3 protein, CDR3 DNA. The D gene is left open where the match is weak. For some rows the clone size is stated as once, few or many, or as a class when expanded; others skip it.

>.|TRBV9|TRBJ1-3|.
CASSVAGHSGNTIYF
TGTGCCAGCAGCGTCGCAGGGCACTCTGGAAACACCATATATTTT
>.|TRBV10-3|TRBJ2-3|TRBD2
CAISESGRGGQDTQYF
TGTGCCATCAGTGAGTCGGGGCGGGGGGGCCAAGATACGCAGTATTTT
>.|TRBV4-1|TRBJ1-6|.
CASSQGVGGNRSPLHF
TGCGCCAGCAGCCAAGGGGTTGGGGGGAATCGATCACCCCTCCACTTT
>.|TRBV18|TRBJ2-7|TRBD2
CASSPLGTSGYEQYF
TGTGCCAGCTCGCCCCTAGGGACTAGCGGGTACGAGCAGTACTTC
>few|TRBV6-5|TRBJ1-6|.
CASSYSTGVSPLHF
TGTGCCAGCAGTTATTCAACAGGAGTGTCACCCCTCCACTTT
>.|TRBV5-6|TRBJ1-1|.
CASSLTANTEAFF
TGTGCCAGCAGCTTGACTGCGAACACTGAAGCTTTCTTT
>.|TRBV6-2/TRBV6-3|TRBJ2-2|TRBD2
CASSYSNGGAVGELFF
TGTGCCAGCAGTTACTCGAACGGGGGGGCCGTCGGGGAGCTGTTTTTT
>.|TRBV5-4|TRBJ1-4|TRBD1
CASSWDRGDEKLFF
TGTGCCAGCAGCTGGGACAGGGGTGATGAAAAACTGTTTTTT
>.|TRBV30|TRBJ1-1|TRBD1
CAWDSGTGGKRDTEAFF
TGTGCCTGGGATTCCGGGACAGGGGGCAAGCGGGACACTGAAGCTTTCTTT
>.|TRBV11-3|TRBJ2-3|.
CASSSGGWADTQYF
TGTGCCAGCAGCTCGGGGGGCTGGGCAGATACGCAGTATTTT
>.|TRBV7-3|TRBJ2-3|.
CASSLIGSTDTQYF
TGTGCCAGCAGCTTAATCGGGTCCACAGATACGCAGTATTTT
>once|TRBV4-1|TRBJ2-1|TRBD2
CASTYSGSSYNEQFF
TGCGCCAGCACCTATAGCGGGAGCTCCTACAATGAGCAGTTCTTC
>.|TRBV5-5|TRBJ1-1|.
CASSLEGRRYTEAFF
TGTGCCAGCAGCTTGGAGGGGAGGAGGTACACTGAAGCTTTCTTT
>.|TRBV27|TRBJ1-4|TRBD1
CASSLDRDEKLFF
TGTGCCAGCAGTTTAGACAGGGACGAAAAACTGTTTTTT
>.|TRBV20-1|TRBJ1-1|.
CSASPSTAEGAEAFF
TGCAGTGCTAGTCCTTCTACAGCTGAAGGCGCTGAAGCTTTCTTT
>.|TRBV5-4|TRBJ2-5|TRBD1
CASSLGGGQETQYF
TGTGCCAGCAGCTTGGGAGGGGGCCAGGAGACCCAGTACTTC
>.|TRBV5-4|TRBJ1-4|.
CASSFRGVATNEKLFF
TGTGCCAGCAGCTTTCGAGGTGTGGCAACTAATGAAAAACTGTTTTTT
>.|TRBV3-1/TRBV3-2|TRBJ1-1|.
CASRGEANTEAFF
TGTGCCAGCCGGGGGGAGGCAAACACTGAAGCTTTCTTT
>.|TRBV19|TRBJ1-2|TRBD1
CASSPPGGLGYTF
TGTGCCAGTAGTCCCCCAGGGGGCCTTGGCTACACCTTC
>.|TRBV6-5|TRBJ1-5|.
CASSRRQDQPQHF
TGTGCCAGCAGTCGTCGACAGGATCAGCCCCAGCATTTT
>.|TRBV7-2|TRBJ1-4|.
CASSSQWGETNEKLFF
TGTGCCAGCAGCTCGCAGTGGGGGGAGACTAATGAAAAACTGTTTTTT
>.|TRBV30|TRBJ1-2|TRBD1
CACRAGLRGQAFYGYTF
TGTGCCTGCCGGGCAGGACTTCGAGGACAGGCCTTCTATGGCTACACCTTC
>.|TRBV5-4|TRBJ1-4|.
CASSRGATNEKLFF
TGTGCCAGCAGCCGGGGGGCAACTAATGAAAAACTGTTTTTT
>.|TRBV9|TRBJ2-3|TRBD2
CASSQNLAGGPTDTQYF
TGTGCCAGCAGCCAGAACCTAGCGGGGGGGCCCACAGATACGCAGTATTTT
>.|TRBV3-1/TRBV3-2|TRBJ2-3|TRBD2
CASSPQGGGLGNTQYF
TGTGCCAGCAGCCCCCAGGGCGGGGGGCTGGGGAATACGCAGTATTTT
>.|TRBV5-6|TRBJ2-7|.
CASSSGHLYEQYF
TGTGCCAGCAGCTCCGGACACCTCTACGAGCAGTACTTC
>.|TRBV5-1|TRBJ2-3|TRBD1
CASSPGTGSFITQYF
TGCGCCAGCAGCCCGGGGACAGGGAGCTTTATCACGCAGTATTTT
>.|TRBV5-6|TRBJ1-4|TRBD1
CASSSGDPGTGATNEKLFF
TGTGCCAGCAGCTCGGGAGACCCCGGGACAGGTGCAACTAATGAAAAACTGTTTTTT
>.|TRBV5-1|TRBJ2-1|.
CASSEVYNEQFF
TGCGCCAGCAGCGAGGTCTACAATGAGCAGTTCTTC
>once|TRBV6-2/TRBV6-3|TRBJ2-7|.
CASSYDLTRGPSLYEQYF
TGTGCCAGCAGTTACGATCTGACGCGGGGGCCGTCACTCTACGAGCAGTACTTC
>.|TRBV15|TRBJ1-2|TRBD1
CATSPGTGANYGYTF
TGTGCCACCAGCCCCGGTACAGGGGCCAACTATGGCTACACCTTC
>few|TRBV3-1/TRBV3-2|TRBJ2-5|.
CASSQEFEGVVEETQYF
TGTGCCAGCAGCCAAGAGTTCGAGGGGGTGGTGGAAGAGACCCAGTACTTC
>.|TRBV11-2|TRBJ2-1|TRBD1
CASSLGTGWSYNEQFF
TGTGCCAGCAGCTTGGGGACAGGGTGGTCCTACAATGAGCAGTTCTTC
>.|TRBV9|TRBJ2-4|.
CASSVGLQEGKNIQYF
TGTGCCAGCAGCGTAGGGCTCCAGGAGGGCAAAAACATTCAGTACTTC
>once|TRBV5-6|TRBJ2-2|.
CASSRGSGELFF
TGTGCCAGCAGCCGGGGGAGCGGGGAGCTGTTTTTT
>.|TRBV4-2|TRBJ2-5|TRBD1
CASSQAGTGCYF
TGTGCCAGCAGCCAAGCTGGGACAGGGTGCTACTTC
>.|TRBV5-4|TRBJ1-6|.
CASSLESGANSPLHF
TGTGCCAGCAGCTTGGAGTCAGGGGCTAATTCACCCCTCCACTTT
>.|TRBV14|TRBJ1-4|TRBD1
CASSQTGDEKLFF
TGTGCCAGCAGCCAGACAGGGGATGAAAAACTGTTTTTT
>.|TRBV14|TRBJ1-1|.
CASSAVMNTEAFF
TGTGCCAGCAGCGCAGTTATGAACACTGAAGCTTTCTTT
>.|TRBV21-1|TRBJ2-7|.
CASSDPNRDRTFLDEQYF
TGTGCCAGCAGCGACCCCAACAGGGACAGGACCTTTTTGGACGAGCAGTACTTC
>.|TRBV6-5|TRBJ1-2|TRBD1
CASTGGTGSNYGYTF
TGTGCCAGCACCGGGGGGACAGGCTCTAACTATGGCTACACCTTC
>.|TRBV28|TRBJ1-2|TRBD1
CASSPGQDGVLGYTF
TGTGCCAGCAGTCCAGGACAGGATGGGGTCCTGGGCTACACCTTC
>.|TRBV15|TRBJ1-1|TRBD1
CATSGQGRGRRAFF
TGTGCCACCAGCGGGCAAGGCAGGGGGCGCCGTGCTTTCTTT
>.|TRBV5-4|TRBJ1-1|.
CASSLGSEAFF
TGTGCCAGCAGCTTGGGGAGTGAAGCTTTCTTT
>.|TRBV2|TRBJ1-2|.
CADKEDANYGYTF
TGTGCCGACAAGGAAGATGCTAACTATGGCTACACCTTC
>.|TRBV5-4|TRBJ1-2|TRBD1
CASSSEQGARGYGYTF
TGTGCCAGCAGCTCGGAACAGGGGGCCCGGGGCTATGGCTACACCTTC
>.|TRBV12-3/TRBV12-4|TRBJ2-3|.
CASSSSGDTQYF
TGTGCCAGCAGTTCCTCAGGGGATACGCAGTATTTT
>.|TRBV5-1|TRBJ1-2|TRBD1
CASSPTGSADGYTF
TGCGCCAGCAGCCCGACAGGGTCGGCAGATGGCTACACCTTC
>.|TRBV2|TRBJ1-2|.
CASSEGTGFYGYTF
TGTGCCAGCAGTGAAGGCACAGGGTTCTATGGCTACACCTTC
>.|TRBV27|TRBJ2-7|.
CASSLGRFYEQYF
TGTGCCAGCAGTTTAGGCAGGTTCTACGAGCAGTACTTC
>.|TRBV18|TRBJ1-2|.
CASSPPRDDRDGYTF
TGTGCCAGCTCACCACCGCGGGACGACCGAGATGGCTACACCTTC
>once|TRBV5-1|TRBJ1-1|.
CASSLASGGTEAFF
TGCGCCAGCAGCTTGGCCTCCGGAGGGACTGAAGCTTTCTTT
>.|TRBV9|TRBJ1-1|.
CASSGRESTTEAFF
TGTGCCAGCAGCGGCCGGGAGTCTACCACTGAAGCTTTCTTT
>.|TRBV6-1|TRBJ2-1|TRBD1
CASSETGQGNEQFF
TGTGCCAGCAGTGAGACCGGACAGGGCAATGAGCAGTTCTTC
>.|TRBV4-2|TRBJ2-1|TRBD2
CASSQDYGGAGGNNEQFF
TGTGCCAGCAGCCAAGATTACGGGGGCGCGGGGGGGAACAATGAGCAGTTCTTC
>.|TRBV2|TRBJ1-4|.
CASRGSRGNEKLFF
TGTGCCAGCAGAGGGTCACGGGGTAATGAAAAACTGTTTTTT
>.|TRBV19|TRBJ1-2|.
CASSIQGSNYGYTF
TGTGCCAGTAGTATCCAGGGATCTAACTATGGCTACACCTTC
>.|TRBV6-5|TRBJ1-1|.
CASCRDWTEAFF
TGTGCCAGTTGCAGGGATTGGACTGAAGCTTTCTTT